These 17 T cell receptor beta chains share one sample of origin, sequenced in a study of shared clonotypes between healthy human individuals. Naive CD8 cells comprised CD45RO-negative, CCR7-positively selected cells, excluding terminally differentiated effector memory CD45RA+ cells. Using immunoSEQ multiplex PCR, the repertoire was profiled, and TCRdb retains in-frame clones only, with some absent. The sample records more than 2 million clones, less than 95% being singletons. Sequenced input: naive CD8+ T cells sorted from blood. The receptor set was obtained from a man younger than 35 in good health.

The V and J genes are TRBV6-1 and TRBJ1-5; D is ambiguous. CDR3 size: 16 residues. Trimming stripped 0 bases from V and 0 bases from J, with 9 bases between. Germline CDR1 and CDR2: MNHNS and SASEGT. The CDR3, as DNA: TGTGCCAGCAGTGAAGCGGTGGGCTATAGCAATCAGCCCCAGCATTTT. Residues: CASSEAVGYSNQPQHF.

The rearrangement links TRBV4-1 to TRBJ2-7, with D perhaps matching TRBD2 (7 bases). Trimming pared 3 bases from V and 6 bases from J, leaving 12 bases between. The CDR3 totals 13 residues. Germline values: CDR1 MGHRA, CDR2 YSYEKL. The CDR3 protein is CASSHIGGREQYF. The CDR3 coding sequence is TGCGCCAGCAGCCATATCGGGGGGCGCGAGCAGTACTTC.

This chain connects TRBV30 to TRBJ1-1; D unclear. The germline gives CDR1 GTSNPN, CDR2 SVGIG (reference sequence). Trimming cost V 0 bases and J 6 bases, with 14 bases left between them. This CDR3 contains 14 residues. This CDR3 reads CAWSVLGEMPEAFF. CDR3 in DNA: TGTGCCTGGAGTGTACTTGGGGAGATGCCTGAAGCTTTCTTT.

The chain has TRBV15 and TRBJ2-5; D gene unclear. V was trimmed by 0 bases and J by 5 bases, leaving 4 bases between them. This CDR3 is built from 12 residues. Germline values: CDR1 LNHNV, CDR2 YYDKDF (reference sequence). The CDR3 DNA reads TGTGCCACCAGCAGAGATGATGAGACCCAGTACTTC. Translated, it gives CATSRDDETQYF. Full variable domain (missing parts from reference TRBV15 and TRBJ2-5): DAMVIQNPRYQVTQFGKPVTLSCSQTLNHNVMYWYQQKSSQAPKLLFHYYDKDFNNEADTPDNFQSRRPNTSFCFLDIRSPGLGDTAMYLCATSRDDETQYFGPGTRLLVL.

The V call is TRBV7-2, the J call TRBJ2-7; TRBD2 matches at 7 bases. The V segment lost 0 bases and the J segment 5 bases; nucleotides outside the gene matches: 4. Germline CDR1 is SGHTA and CDR2 is FQGNSA. The CDR3 loop spans 14 amino acids. CDR3: CASSLAGGPDEQYF. CDR3 coding DNA: TGTGCCAGCAGCTTAGCGGGAGGGCCCGACGAGCAGTACTTC.

Points on this clone: The sample has other DNA sequences that encode this CDR3 too. This chain connects TRBV5-6 to TRBJ2-7; D assignment may be TRBD1 or TRBD2 (5 bases each). The V end lost 0 bases, the J end lost 0 bases, and 7 bases lay between the germline ends. Germline assignment: CDR1 SGHDT and CDR2 YYEEEE. The CDR3 has 14 amino acids. The CDR3 coding sequence is TGTGCCAGCAGCTTGGGGGGGACCTCCTACGAGCAGTACTTC. It translates to CASSLGGTSYEQYF.

This clone was detected only once. This same CDR3 is encoded by further DNA sequences in the sample. The chain combines TRBV19 with TRBJ1-1; 7 bases align to TRBD1. The CDR3 is 13 residues long. In germline, CDR1 is LNHDA, CDR2 SQIVND (reference sequence). V lost 6 bases to trimming and J lost 5 bases; unmatched junction nucleotides: 6. CDR3 coding DNA: TGTGCCAGTAGCCTCGACAGGGAAACTGAAGCTTTCTTT. Its translation: CASSLDRETEAFF.

The chain is built from TRBV7-6 and TRBJ2-3; no reliable D call. CDR1 is SGHVS, CDR2 FNYEAQ, per germline. CDR3 length: 13 amino acids. Trimming shortened V by 5 bases and J by 1 base, and 7 bases separated the two germline ends. In nucleotides, the CDR3 is TGTGCCAGCAGCCCGACGGGCACAGATACGCAGTATTTT. Protein sequence: CASSPTGTDTQYF.

CDR3: CASSQQPLAVYNEQFF. For the CDR3, the DNA is TGCGCCAGCAGCCAGCAACCCCTAGCGGTCTACAATGAGCAGTTCTTC. The chain joins TRBV4-3 to TRBJ2-1; 7 bases match TRBD2. This CDR3 contains 16 residues. Germline V gives CDR1 LGHNA, CDR2 YSLEER. The junction had 8 bases not matched to a gene; V was cut back by 3 bases and J by 3 bases.

The V and J genes are TRBV27 and TRBJ1-4; D is possibly TRBD1 (6 bases). The CDR3 is 14 amino acids. Germline V gene lookup returns CDR1 MNHEY and CDR2 SMNVEV (reference sequence). Trimming removed 5 bases from V and 8 bases from J, with 15 bases in between. The CDR3 DNA reads as TGTGCCAGCAGTCCCGTGGGGGCGGGAGAAAAACTGTTTTTT. The encoded protein is CASSPVGAGEKLFF. Full variable domain (outside the CDR3, taken from reference TRBV27 and TRBJ1-4): EAQVTQNPRYLITVTGKKLTVTCSQNMNHEYMSWYRQDPGLGLRQIYYSMNVEVTDKGDVPEGYKVSRKEKRNFPLILESPSPNQTSLYFCASSPVGAGEKLFFGSGTQLSVL.

This clone turned up a few times. The chain combines TRBV6-5 with TRBJ1-6; D is ambiguous. The CDR3 sequence is 13 residues long. Trimming took off 0 bases at V and 11 bases at J, with 8 bases between the two ends. Germline CDR1 and CDR2: MNHEY and SVGAGI. Here the CDR3 DNA reads TGTGCCAGCAGTTACTCTGAGGTCACACCCCTCCACTTT. Its protein is CASSYSEVTPLHF.

To note about this clone: A read error is possible here, since a much larger clone lies one base away. The V call is TRBV13, the J call TRBJ1-1; the D gene is possibly TRBD1 (5 bases). Trimming stripped 0 bases from V and 3 bases from J, with 5 bases between. CDR3 length equals 13 residues. Germline assignment: CDR1 PRHDT and CDR2 FYEKMQ (reference sequence). In DNA form, the CDR3 reads TGTGCCAGCAGCTTAGGGGGGCACACTGAAGCTTTCTTT. Its protein product is CASSLGGHTEAFF. The whole variable domain, remainder taken from reference TRBV13 and TRBJ1-1, is AAGVIQSPRHLIKEKRETATLKCYPIPRHDTVYWYQQGPGQDPQFLISFYEKMQSDKGSIPDRFSAQQFSDYHSELNMSSLELGDSALYFCASSLGGHTEAFFGQGTRLTVV.

This clone was observed once. The rearrangement joins TRBV4-3 to TRBJ2-7; D assignment may be TRBD1 or TRBD2 (5 bases each). This CDR3 contains 14 residues. The V gene lost 4 bases and the J gene lost 1 base, with 11 bases spanning the gap. Germline assignment: CDR1 LGHNA and CDR2 YSLEER. The CDR3, as DNA: TGCGCCAGCAGCCGAGGGACGGCGTCCTACGAGCAGTACTTC. Translation gives CASSRGTASYEQYF.

The rearrangement uses TRBV28 and TRBJ1-5; D may be TRBD1 (6 bases). Germline lookup yields CDR1 MDHEN and CDR2 SYDVKM. With 6 bases removed from V and 7 bases from J, the gap between germline ends came to 19 bases. The CDR3 has 15 amino acids. CDR3 DNA sequence: TGTGCCAGCAGCTTCGCAGGGGCCATACGCCAGCCCCAGCATTTT. The encoded protein is CASSFAGAIRQPQHF.

The chain uses TRBV5-1 and TRBJ2-3, with D unresolved. CDR3 size: 12 residues. The germline CDR1 and CDR2 sequences are SGHRS and YFSETQ. V lost 4 bases, J lost 14 bases, and 17 bases lay in between. The CDR3 DNA reads as TGCGCCAGCAGCGCCGACGAAGATAGGCCGTATTTT. It encodes CASSADEDRPYF.

The chain joins TRBV2 to TRBJ2-3, with 7 bases matching TRBD1. The CDR3 consists of 13 residues. J lost 2 bases, V lost 7 bases, and 3 bases had no gene match. Germline V CDR1 and CDR2: SNHLY, FYNNEI. CDR3: CASKGADTDTQYF. The CDR3 DNA sequence: TGTGCCAGCAAGGGGGCGGACACAGATACGCAGTATTTT.

A remark on this clone: The identical CDR3 is also encoded by other nucleotide sequences in the sample. V gene TRBV4-1 combines with J gene TRBJ1-2; D is unclear. With 2 bases removed from V and 5 bases from J, the gap between germline ends came to 6 bases. Germline values: CDR1 MGHRA, CDR2 YSYEKL. The CDR3 is made up of 12 amino acids. CDR3 loop: CASSQTGYGYTF. The CDR3 DNA reads TGCGCCAGCAGCCAAACCGGGTATGGCTACACCTTC.